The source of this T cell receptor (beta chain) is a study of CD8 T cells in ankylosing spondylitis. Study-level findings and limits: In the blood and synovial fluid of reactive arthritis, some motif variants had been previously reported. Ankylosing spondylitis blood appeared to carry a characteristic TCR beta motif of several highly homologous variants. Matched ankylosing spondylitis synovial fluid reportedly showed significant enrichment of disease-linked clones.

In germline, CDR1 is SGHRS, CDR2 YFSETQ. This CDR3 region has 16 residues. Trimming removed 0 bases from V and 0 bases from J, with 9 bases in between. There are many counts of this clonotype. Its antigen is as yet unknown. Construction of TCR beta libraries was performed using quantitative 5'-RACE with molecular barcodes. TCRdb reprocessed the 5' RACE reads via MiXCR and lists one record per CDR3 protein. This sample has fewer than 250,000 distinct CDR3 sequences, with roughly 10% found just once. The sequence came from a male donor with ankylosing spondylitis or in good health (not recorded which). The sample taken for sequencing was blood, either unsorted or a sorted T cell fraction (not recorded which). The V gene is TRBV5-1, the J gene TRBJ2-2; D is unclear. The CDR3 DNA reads TGCGCCAGCAGCTTGGCCCAAACACCGAACACCGGGGAGCTGTTTTTT. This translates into CASSLAQTPNTGELFF.